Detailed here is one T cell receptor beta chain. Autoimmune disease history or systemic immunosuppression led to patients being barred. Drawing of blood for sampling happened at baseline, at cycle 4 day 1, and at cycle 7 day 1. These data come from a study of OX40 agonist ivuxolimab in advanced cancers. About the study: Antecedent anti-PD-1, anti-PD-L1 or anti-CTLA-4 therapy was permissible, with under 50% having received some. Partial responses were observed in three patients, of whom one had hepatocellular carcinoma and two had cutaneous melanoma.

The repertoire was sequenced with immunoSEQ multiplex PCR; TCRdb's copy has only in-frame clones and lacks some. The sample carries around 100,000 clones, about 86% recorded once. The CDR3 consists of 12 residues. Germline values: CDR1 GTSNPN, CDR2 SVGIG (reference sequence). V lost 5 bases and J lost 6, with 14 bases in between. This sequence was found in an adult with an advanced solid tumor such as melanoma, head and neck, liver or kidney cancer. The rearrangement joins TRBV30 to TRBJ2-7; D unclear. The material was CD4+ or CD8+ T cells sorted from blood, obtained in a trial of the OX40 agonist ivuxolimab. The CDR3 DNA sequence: TGTGCCTGGGGTAGGGTCAGAGGCGAGCAGTACTTC. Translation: CAWGRVRGEQYF.